This T cell receptor (beta chain) was sequenced in a study of tissue T cells after allogeneic stem cell transplantation. V dropped 1 base and J dropped 3 bases, with 7 bases sitting between them. Germline V gene lookup returns CDR1 SGHTA and CDR2 FQGNSA. The CDR3 spans 14 residues. Clones were sequenced by immunoSEQ multiplex PCR, and TCRdb holds only the in-frame ones, with some missing. The data hold about 43,000 clones, with 80% to 95% observed a single time. Specimen: blood, collected before transplantation. The source is a woman between 35 and 70 years old who later had graft-versus-host disease after an allogeneic stem cell transplant. This rearrangement joins TRBV7-2 to TRBJ1-5, with D hard to call. The CDR3 region is CASSLDWANQPQHF. The CDR3 DNA follows: TGTGCCAGCAGCTTAGATTGGGCCAATCAGCCCCAGCATTTT.